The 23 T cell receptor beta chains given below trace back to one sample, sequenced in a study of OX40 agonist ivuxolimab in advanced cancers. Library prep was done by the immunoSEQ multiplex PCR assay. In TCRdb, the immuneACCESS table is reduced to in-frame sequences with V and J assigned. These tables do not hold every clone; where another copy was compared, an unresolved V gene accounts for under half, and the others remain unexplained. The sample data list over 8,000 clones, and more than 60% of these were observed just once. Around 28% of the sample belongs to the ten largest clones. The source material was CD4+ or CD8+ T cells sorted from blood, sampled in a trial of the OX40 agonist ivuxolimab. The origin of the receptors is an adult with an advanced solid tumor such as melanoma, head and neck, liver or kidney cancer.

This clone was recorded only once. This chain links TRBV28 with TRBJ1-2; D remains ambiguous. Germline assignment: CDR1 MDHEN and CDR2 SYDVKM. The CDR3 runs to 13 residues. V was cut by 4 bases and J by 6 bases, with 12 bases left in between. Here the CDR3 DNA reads TGTGCCAGCAGTTCTTGGGGAGGGAATGGCTACACCTTC. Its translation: CASSSWGGNGYTF.

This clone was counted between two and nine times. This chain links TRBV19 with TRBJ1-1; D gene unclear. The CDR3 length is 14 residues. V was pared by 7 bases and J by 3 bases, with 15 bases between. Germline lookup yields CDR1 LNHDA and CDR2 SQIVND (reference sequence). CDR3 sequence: CASTPRGGYTEAFF. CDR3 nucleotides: TGTGCCAGTACCCCAAGAGGAGGCTACACTGAAGCTTTCTTT.

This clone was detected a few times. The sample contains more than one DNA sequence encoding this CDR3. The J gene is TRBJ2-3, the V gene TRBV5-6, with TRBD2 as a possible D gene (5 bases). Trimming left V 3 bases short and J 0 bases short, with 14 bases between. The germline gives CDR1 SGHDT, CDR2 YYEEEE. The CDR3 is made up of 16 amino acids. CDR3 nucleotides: TGTGCCAGCAGCTGGGGAGTACAATTAAGCACAGATACGCAGTATTTT. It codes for CASSWGVQLSTDTQYF. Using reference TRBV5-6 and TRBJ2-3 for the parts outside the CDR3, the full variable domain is DAGVTQSPTHLIKTRGQQVTLRCSPKSGHDTVSWYQQALGQGPQFIFQYYEEEERQRGNFPDRFSGHQFPNYSSELNVNALLLGDSALYLCASSWGVQLSTDTQYFGPGTRLTVL.

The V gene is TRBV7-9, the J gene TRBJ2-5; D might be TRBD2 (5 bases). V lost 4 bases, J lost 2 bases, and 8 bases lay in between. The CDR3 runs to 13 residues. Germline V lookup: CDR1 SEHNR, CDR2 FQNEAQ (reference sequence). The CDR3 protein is CASSYRGQETQYF. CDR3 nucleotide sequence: TGTGCCAGCAGCTACCGCGGGCAAGAGACCCAGTACTTC.

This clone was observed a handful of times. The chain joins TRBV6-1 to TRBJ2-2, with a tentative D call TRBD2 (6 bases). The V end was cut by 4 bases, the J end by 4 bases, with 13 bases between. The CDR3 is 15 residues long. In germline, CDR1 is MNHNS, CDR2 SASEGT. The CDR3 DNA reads TGTGCCAGCAGTGCTTTTGGGGGGAGCACCGGGGAGCTGTTTTTT. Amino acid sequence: CASSAFGGSTGELFF.

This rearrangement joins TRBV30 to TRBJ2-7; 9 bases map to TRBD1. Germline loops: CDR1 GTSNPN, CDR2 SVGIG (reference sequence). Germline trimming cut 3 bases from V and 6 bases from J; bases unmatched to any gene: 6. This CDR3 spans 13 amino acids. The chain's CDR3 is CAWSRQGGSEQYF. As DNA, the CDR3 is TGTGCCTGGAGCCGACAGGGGGGGAGCGAGCAGTACTTC.

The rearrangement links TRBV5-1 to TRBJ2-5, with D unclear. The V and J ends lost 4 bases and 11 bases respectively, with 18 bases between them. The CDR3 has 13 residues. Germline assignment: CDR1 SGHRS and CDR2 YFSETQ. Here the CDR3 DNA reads TGCGCCAGCAGCCCAAAGGCCCCTCGGGCGCAGTACTTC. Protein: CASSPKAPRAQYF.

The CDR3, as DNA: TGTGCCAGCAGTCCCGGGGGGTTATATGGCTACACCTTC. Protein sequence: CASSPGGLYGYTF. This chain uses TRBV27 with TRBJ1-2; D might be TRBD1 (5 bases). CDR1 and CDR2 from the germline V gene are MNHEY and SMNVEV (reference sequence). V gave up 5 bases and J gave up 5 bases, with 12 bases separating them. The CDR3 has 13 residues.

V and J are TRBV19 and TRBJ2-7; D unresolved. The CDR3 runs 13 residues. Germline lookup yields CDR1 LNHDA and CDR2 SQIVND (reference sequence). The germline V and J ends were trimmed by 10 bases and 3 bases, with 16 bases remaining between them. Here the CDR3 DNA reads TGTGCCACTACTGCAGAGGAGAGCTACGAGCAGTACTTC. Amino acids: CATTAEESYEQYF.

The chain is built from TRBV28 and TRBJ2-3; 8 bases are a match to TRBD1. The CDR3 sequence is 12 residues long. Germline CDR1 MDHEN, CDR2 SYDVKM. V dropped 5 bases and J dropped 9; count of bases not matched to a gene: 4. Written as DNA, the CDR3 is TGTGCCAGCAGTCCGGGGACAGGAACGCAGTATTTT. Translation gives CASSPGTGTQYF.

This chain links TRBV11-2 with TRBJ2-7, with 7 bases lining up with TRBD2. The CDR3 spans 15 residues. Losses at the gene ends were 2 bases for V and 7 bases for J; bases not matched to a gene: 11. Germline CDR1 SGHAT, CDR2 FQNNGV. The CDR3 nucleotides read TGTGCCAGCAGCTTATCGCGGGGGTTGGGAAGTGAGCAGTACTTC. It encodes CASSLSRGLGSEQYF.

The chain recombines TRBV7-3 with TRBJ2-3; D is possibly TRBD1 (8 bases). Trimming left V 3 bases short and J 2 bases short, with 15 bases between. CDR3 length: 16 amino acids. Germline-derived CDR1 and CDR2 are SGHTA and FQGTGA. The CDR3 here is CASSFLTGGVTDTQYF. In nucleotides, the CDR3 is TGTGCCAGCAGCTTCCTCACAGGGGGGGTCACAGATACGCAGTATTTT.

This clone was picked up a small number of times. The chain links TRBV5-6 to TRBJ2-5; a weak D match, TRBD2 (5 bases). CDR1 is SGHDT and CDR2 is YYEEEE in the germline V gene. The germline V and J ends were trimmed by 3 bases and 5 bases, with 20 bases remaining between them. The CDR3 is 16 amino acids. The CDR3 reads CASSSYLGGYVETQYF. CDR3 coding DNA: TGTGCCAGCAGCTCTTACTTAGGAGGATATGTCGAGACCCAGTACTTC.

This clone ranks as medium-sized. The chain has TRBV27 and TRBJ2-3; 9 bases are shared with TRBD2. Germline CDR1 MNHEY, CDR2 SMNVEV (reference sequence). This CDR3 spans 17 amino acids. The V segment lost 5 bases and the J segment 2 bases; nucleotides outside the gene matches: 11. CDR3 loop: CASSILEASGDTDTQYF. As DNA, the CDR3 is TGTGCCAGCAGTATCCTGGAAGCTAGCGGGGACACAGATACGCAGTATTTT.

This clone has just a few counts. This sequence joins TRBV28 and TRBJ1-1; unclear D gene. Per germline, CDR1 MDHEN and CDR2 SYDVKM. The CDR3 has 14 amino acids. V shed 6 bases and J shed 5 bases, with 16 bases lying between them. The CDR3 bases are TGTGCCAGCAGGGTGGAAAGGGAAGATACTGAAGCTTTCTTT. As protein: CASRVEREDTEAFF.

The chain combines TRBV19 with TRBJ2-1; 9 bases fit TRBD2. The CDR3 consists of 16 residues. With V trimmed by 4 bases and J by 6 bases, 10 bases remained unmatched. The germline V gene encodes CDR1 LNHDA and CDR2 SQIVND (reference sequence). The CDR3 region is CASSRAGGPSGNEQFF. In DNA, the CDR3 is TGTGCCAGTAGTAGGGCGGGAGGGCCCTCGGGCAATGAGCAGTTCTTC. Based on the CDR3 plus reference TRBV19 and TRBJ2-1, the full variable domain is DGGITQSPKYLFRKEGQNVTLSCEQNLNHDAMYWYRQDPGQGLRLIYYSQIVNDFQKGDIAEGYSVSREKKESFPLTVTSAQKNPTAFYLCASSRAGGPSGNEQFFGPGTRLTVL.

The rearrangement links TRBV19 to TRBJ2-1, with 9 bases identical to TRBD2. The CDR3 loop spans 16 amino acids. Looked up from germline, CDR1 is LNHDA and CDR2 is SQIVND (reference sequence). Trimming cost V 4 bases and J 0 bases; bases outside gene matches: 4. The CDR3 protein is CASSTQAGGSYNEQFF. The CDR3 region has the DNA TGTGCCAGTAGTACGCAAGCGGGAGGCTCCTACAATGAGCAGTTCTTC.

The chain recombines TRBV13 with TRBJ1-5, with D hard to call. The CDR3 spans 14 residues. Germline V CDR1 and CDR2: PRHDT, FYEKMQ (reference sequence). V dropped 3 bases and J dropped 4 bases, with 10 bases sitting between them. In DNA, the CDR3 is TGTGCCAGCAGCTTTTACGGGAAAAATCAGCCCCAGCATTTT. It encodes CASSFYGKNQPQHF.

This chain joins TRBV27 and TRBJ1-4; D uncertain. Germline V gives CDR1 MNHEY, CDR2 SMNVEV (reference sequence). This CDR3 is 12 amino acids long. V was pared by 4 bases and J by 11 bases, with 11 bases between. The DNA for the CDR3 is TGTGCCAGCAGTTCCAATGATAGGAAACTGTTTTTT. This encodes CASSSNDRKLFF.

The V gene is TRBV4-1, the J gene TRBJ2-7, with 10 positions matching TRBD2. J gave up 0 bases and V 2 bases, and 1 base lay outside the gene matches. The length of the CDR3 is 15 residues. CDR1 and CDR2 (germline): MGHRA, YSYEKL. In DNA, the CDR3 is TGCGCCAGCAGCCAAACTAGCGGGGCCTCCTACGAGCAGTACTTC. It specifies CASSQTSGASYEQYF.

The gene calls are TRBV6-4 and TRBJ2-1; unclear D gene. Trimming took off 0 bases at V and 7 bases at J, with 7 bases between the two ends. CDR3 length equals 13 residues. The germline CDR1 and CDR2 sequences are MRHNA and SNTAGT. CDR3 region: CASSDSSVNEQFF. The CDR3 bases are TGTGCCAGCAGTGACTCCAGCGTAAATGAGCAGTTCTTC.

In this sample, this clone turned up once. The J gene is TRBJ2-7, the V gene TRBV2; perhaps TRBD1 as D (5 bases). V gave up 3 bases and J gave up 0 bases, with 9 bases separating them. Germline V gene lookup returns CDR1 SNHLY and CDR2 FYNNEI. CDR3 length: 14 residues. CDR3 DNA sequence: TGTGCCAGCAGTGACAGGGTCGGCTCCTACGAGCAGTACTTC. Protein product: CASSDRVGSYEQYF. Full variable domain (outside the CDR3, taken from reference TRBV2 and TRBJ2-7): EPEVTQTPSHQVTQMGQEVILRCVPISNHLYFYWYRQILGQKVEFLVSFYNNEISEKSEIFDDQFSVERPDGSNFTLKIRSTKLEDSAMYFCASSDRVGSYEQYFGPGTRLTVT.

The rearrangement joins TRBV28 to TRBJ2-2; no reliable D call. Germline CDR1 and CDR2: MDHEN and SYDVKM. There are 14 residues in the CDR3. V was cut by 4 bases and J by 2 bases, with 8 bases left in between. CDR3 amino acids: CASSSAINTGELFF. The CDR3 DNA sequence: TGTGCCAGCAGTTCCGCCATTAACACCGGGGAGCTGTTTTTT.